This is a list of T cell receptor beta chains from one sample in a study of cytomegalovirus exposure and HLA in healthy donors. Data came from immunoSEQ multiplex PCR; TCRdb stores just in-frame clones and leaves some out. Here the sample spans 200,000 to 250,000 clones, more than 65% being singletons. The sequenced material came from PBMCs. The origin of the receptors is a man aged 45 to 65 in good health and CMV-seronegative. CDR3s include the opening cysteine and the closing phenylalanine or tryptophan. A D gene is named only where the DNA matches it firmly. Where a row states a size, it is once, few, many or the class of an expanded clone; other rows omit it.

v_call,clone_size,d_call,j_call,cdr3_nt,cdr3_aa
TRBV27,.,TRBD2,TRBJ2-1,TGTGCCAGCAGTCCACGACTAGCGGGAGCTAACAATGAGCAGTTCTTC,CASSPRLAGANNEQFF
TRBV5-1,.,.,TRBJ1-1,TGCGCCAGCAGCTTGGAGACAGACACTGAAGCTTTCTTT,CASSLETDTEAFF
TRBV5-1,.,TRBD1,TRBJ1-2,TGCGCCAGCAGCCCCGGGGACAGTCGCAACTATGGCTACACCTTC,CASSPGDSRNYGYTF
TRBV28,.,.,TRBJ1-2,TGTGCCAGCAGCCCTGGGCAGGTTGACTATGGCTACACCTTC,CASSPGQVDYGYTF
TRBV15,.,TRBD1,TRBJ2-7,TGTGCCACCAGCAGAGCCCGGGACAGGGGGAGGAACGAGCAGTACTTC,CATSRARDRGRNEQYF
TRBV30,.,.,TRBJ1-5,TGTGCCTGGAGTGTTGGAGTCCTTAGCAATCAGCCCCAGCATTTT,CAWSVGVLSNQPQHF
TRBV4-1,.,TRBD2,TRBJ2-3,TGCGCCAGCAGCCAGACCCCGGGAGGATGGCCAGATACGCAGTATTTT,CASSQTPGGWPDTQYF
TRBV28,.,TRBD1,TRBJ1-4,TGTGCCAGCAGTTTAGGCCAGGGGGTGTTTTTT,CASSLGQGVFF
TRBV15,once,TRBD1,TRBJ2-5,TGTGCCACCTCGGACAGGGCGTTTGAGACCCAGTACTTC,CATSDRAFETQYF
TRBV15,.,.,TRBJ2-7,TGTGCCACCAGCATCGGGGGCGAGCAGTACTTC,CATSIGGEQYF
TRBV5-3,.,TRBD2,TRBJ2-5,TGTGCCAGAAGCGCGGCTAGACTAGCGGGATTCCAAGAGACCCAGTACTTC,CARSAARLAGFQETQYF
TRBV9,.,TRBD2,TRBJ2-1,TGTGCCAGCGGGACCCTAGCGGGAGGCGCGAGCTCCTACAATGAGCAGTTCTTC,CASGTLAGGASSYNEQFF
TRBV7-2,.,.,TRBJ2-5,TGTGCCAGCAGCTTAGCCCCGGGTTCGGGAGAGACCCAGTACTTC,CASSLAPGSGETQYF
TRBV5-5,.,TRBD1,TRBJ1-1,TGTGCCAGCAGCTTTACAGGGGCGGTGAACACTGAAGCTTTCTTT,CASSFTGAVNTEAFF
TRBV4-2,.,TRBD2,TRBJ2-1,TGTGCCAGCACTCCCTCCCTAGCGGGAGGGCGGTATGAGCAGTTCTTC,CASTPSLAGGRYEQFF
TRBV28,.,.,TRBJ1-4,TGTGCCAGCAGCTTAGCGCGGGGAAGACTGAATGAAAAACTGTTTTTT,CASSLARGRLNEKLFF
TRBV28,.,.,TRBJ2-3,TGTGCCAGCAGTTCTCGGGGGGATACGCAGTATTTT,CASSSRGDTQYF
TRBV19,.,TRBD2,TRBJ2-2,TGTGCCAGTACCTTCGGACTAGCGGGAGTAACCGGGGAGCTGTTTTTT,CASTFGLAGVTGELFF
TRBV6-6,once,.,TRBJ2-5,TGTGCCAGCAGGTCCCGACTGAACCAAGAGACCCAGTACTTC,CASRSRLNQETQYF
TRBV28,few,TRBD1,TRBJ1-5,TGTGCCAGCAGTCGGGACAGGGGGAGCAATCAGCCCCAGCATTTT,CASSRDRGSNQPQHF
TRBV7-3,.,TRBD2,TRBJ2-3,TGTGCCAGCAGCCCCACCCCCTCAGCGGGAGGTACAGATACGCAGTATTTT,CASSPTPSAGGTDTQYF
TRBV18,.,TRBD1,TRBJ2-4,TGTGCCAGCTCACCAGCGGGGACAGGGTCCCTTCAAAACATTCAGTACTTC,CASSPAGTGSLQNIQYF
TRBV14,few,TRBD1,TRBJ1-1,TGTGCCAGCAGCCTCGCAGGGGGGATTGAAGCTTTCTTT,CASSLAGGIEAFF
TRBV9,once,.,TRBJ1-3,TGTGCCAGCAGCGTAGAATCAGGCTCTGGAAACACCATATATTTT,CASSVESGSGNTIYF
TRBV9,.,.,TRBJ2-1,TGTGCCAGCAGCGTAGCGCTTCGATCGAGCTCCTACAATGAGCAGTTCTTC,CASSVALRSSSYNEQFF
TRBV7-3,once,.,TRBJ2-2,TGTGCCAGCAGCCGAGACACCGGGGAGCTGTTTTTT,CASSRDTGELFF